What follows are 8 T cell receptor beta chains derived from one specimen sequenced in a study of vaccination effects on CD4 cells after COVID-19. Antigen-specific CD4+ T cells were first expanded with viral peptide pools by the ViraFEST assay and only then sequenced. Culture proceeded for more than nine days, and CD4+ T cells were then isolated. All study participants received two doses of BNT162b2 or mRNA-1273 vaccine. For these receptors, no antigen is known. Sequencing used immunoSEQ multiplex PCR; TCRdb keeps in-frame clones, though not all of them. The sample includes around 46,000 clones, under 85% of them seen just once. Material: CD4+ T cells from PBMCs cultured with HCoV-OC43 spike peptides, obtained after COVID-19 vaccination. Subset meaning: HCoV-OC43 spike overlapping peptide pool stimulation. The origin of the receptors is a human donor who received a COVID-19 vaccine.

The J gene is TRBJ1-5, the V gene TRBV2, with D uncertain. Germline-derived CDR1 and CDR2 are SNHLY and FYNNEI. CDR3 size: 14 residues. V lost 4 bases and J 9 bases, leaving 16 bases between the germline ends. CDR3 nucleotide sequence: TGTGCCAGCAGTGGGCATTCCACCTTAGGGCCCCAGCATTTT. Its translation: CASSGHSTLGPQHF. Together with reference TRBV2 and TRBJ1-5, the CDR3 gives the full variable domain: EPEVTQTPSHQVTQMGQEVILRCVPISNHLYFYWYRQILGQKVEFLVSFYNNEISEKSEIFDDQFSVERPDGSNFTLKIRSTKLEDSAMYFCASSGHSTLGPQHFGDGTRLSIL.

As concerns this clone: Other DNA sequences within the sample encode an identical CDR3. The CDR3: CASSPNRDTEAFF. Written as DNA, the CDR3 is TGTGCCAGCTCGCCCAACAGGGACACTGAAGCTTTCTTT. The rearrangement links TRBV18 to TRBJ1-1; D is possibly TRBD1 (6 bases). Germline lookup yields CDR1 KGHSH and CDR2 LQKENI. CDR3 size: 13 residues. V lost 6 bases, J lost 3 bases, and 11 bases lay in between.

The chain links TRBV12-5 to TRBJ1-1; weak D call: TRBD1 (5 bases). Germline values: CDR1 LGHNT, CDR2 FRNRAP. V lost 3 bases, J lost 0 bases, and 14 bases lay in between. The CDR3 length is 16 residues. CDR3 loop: CASGFLAGRMNTEAFF. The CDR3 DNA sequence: TGTGCTAGTGGTTTTCTCGCAGGGAGAATGAACACTGAAGCTTTCTTT. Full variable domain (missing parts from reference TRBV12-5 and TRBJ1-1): DARVTQTPRHKVTEMGQEVTMRCQPILGHNTVFWYRQTMMQGLELLAYFRNRAPLDDSGMPKDRFSAEMPDATLATLKIQPSEPRDSAVYFCASGFLAGRMNTEAFFGQGTRLTVV.

The CDR3: CASSEAVGGMGTEAFF. CDR3 DNA: TGTGCCAGCAGTGAAGCGGTAGGGGGGATGGGAACTGAAGCTTTCTTT. This chain uses TRBV2 with TRBJ1-1, with TRBD1 as a possible D gene (6 bases). CDR3 length: 16 amino acids. The germline gives CDR1 SNHLY, CDR2 FYNNEI. V lost 0 bases, J lost 5 bases, and 16 bases lay in between. Together with reference TRBV2 and TRBJ1-1, the CDR3 gives the full variable domain: EPEVTQTPSHQVTQMGQEVILRCVPISNHLYFYWYRQILGQKVEFLVSFYNNEISEKSEIFDDQFSVERPDGSNFTLKIRSTKLEDSAMYFCASSEAVGGMGTEAFFGQGTRLTVV.

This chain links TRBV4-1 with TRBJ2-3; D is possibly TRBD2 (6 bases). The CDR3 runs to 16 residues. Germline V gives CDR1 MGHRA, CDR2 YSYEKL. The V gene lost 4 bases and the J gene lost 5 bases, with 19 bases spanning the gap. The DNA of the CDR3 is TGCGCCAGCAGCCTCCCGTGGGGCCCGCGGGGAGATACGCAGTATTTT. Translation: CASSLPWGPRGDTQYF.

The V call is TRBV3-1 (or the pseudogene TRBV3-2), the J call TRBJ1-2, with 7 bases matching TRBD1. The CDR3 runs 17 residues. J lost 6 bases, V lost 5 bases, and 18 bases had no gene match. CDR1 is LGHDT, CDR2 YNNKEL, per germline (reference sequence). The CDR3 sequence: CASSLRETGWIYDGYTF. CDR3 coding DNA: TGTGCCAGCAGCTTACGAGAGACAGGGTGGATTTATGATGGCTACACCTTC.

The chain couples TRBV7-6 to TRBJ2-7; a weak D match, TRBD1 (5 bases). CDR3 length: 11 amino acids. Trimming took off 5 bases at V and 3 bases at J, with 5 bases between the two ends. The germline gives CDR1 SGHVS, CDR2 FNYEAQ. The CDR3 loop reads CASSDSYEQYF. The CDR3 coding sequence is TGTGCCAGCAGCGACAGCTACGAGCAGTACTTC. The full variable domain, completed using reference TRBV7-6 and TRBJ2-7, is GAGVSQSPRYKVTKRGQDVALRCDPISGHVSLYWYRQALGQGPEFLTYFNYEAQQDKSGLPNDRFSAERPEGSISTLTIQRTEQRDSAMYRCASSDSYEQYFGPGTRLTVT.

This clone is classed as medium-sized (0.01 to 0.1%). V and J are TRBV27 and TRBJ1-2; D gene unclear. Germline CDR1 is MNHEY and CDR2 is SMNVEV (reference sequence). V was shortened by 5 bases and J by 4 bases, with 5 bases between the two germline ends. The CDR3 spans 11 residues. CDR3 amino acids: CASSGRYGYTF. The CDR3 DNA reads TGTGCCAGCAGTGGACGCTATGGCTACACCTTC.